The present T cell receptor (beta chain) was sequenced within a study of control samples from healthy donors and cancer patients. Between the trimmed V and J ends, which lost 0 bases and 0 bases, there was a span of 8 bases. The CDR3 spans 15 residues. Germline V gives CDR1 SGHRS, CDR2 YFSETQ. Clones were sequenced by immunoSEQ multiplex PCR, and TCRdb holds only the in-frame ones, with some missing. The profile shows 150,000 to 200,000 clones, approximately 92% of them singletons. This clone was seen only once. V is TRBV5-1 and J is TRBJ2-3; tentative D call: TRBD2 (6 bases). The receptor's source is a man aged 18 to 29 in good health. The sample consisted of blood. CDR3 sequence reads: CASSLVGTSTDTQYF. The CDR3 nucleotides are TGCGCCAGCAGCTTGGTCGGGACTAGCACAGATACGCAGTATTTT.